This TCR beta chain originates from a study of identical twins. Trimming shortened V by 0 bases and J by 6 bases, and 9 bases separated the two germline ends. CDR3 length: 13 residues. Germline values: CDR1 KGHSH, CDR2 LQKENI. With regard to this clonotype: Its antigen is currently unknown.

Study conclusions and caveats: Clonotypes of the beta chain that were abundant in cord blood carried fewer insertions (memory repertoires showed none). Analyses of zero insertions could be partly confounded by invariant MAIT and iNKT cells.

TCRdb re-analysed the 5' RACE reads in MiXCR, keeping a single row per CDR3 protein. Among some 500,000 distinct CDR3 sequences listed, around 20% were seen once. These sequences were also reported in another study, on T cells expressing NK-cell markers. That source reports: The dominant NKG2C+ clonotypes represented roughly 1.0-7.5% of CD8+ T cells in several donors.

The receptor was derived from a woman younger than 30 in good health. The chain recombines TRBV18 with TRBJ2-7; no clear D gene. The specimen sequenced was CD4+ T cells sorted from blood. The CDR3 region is CASSPPSSGEQYF. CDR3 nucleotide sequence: TGTGCCAGCTCACCACCGTCTTCCGGCGAGCAGTACTTC.